A single sample is the source of the 32 T cell receptor beta chains below, sequenced in a study of blood T cells in healthy people across ages. With a J-beta primer mix and a sample-barcoded 5' primer, a second PCR ran about 7 to 11 cycles. Each CDR3 protein is one row after TCRdb ran MiXCR on the 5' RACE reads. Of approximately 600,000 distinct CDR3 sequences in the sample, under 70% were seen once. Sequenced: blood. These TCRs come from a man in his fifties or sixties in good health.

The chain has TRBV5-1 and TRBJ2-3; D is unresolved. The CDR3 is made up of 13 amino acids. CDR1 and CDR2 (germline): SGHRS, YFSETQ. V shed 7 bases and J shed 3 bases, with 12 bases lying between them. The CDR3 is CASGPFSTDTQYF. In DNA form, the CDR3 reads TGCGCCAGCGGACCTTTCAGTACAGATACGCAGTATTTT.

The V gene is TRBV7-2, the J gene TRBJ1-6; no firm D call. The CDR3 runs 13 residues. Trimming took off 8 bases at V and 10 bases at J, with 15 bases between the two ends. Germline-derived CDR1 and CDR2 are SGHTA and FQGNSA. The CDR3 loop is CASSPTNGSPLHF. The CDR3 bases are TGTGCCAGCTCCCCCACGAACGGCTCACCCCTCCACTTT.

As DNA, the CDR3 is TGTGCCAGCAGCTACATCGGACTACGCTCCTACAATGAGCAGTTCTTC. Translating gives CASSYIGLRSYNEQFF. The chain employs TRBV11-2 and TRBJ2-1; the D gene is possibly TRBD2 (6 bases). The CDR3 extends over 16 amino acids. V lost 4 bases and J 0 bases, leaving 13 bases between the germline ends. The germline CDR1 and CDR2 sequences are SGHAT and FQNNGV. The whole variable domain, remainder taken from reference TRBV11-2 and TRBJ2-1, is EAGVAQSPRYKIIEKRQSVAFWCNPISGHATLYWYQQILGQGPKLLIQFQNNGVVDDSQLPKDRFSAERLKGVDSTLKIQPAKLEDSAVYLCASSYIGLRSYNEQFFGPGTRLTVL.

This sequence joins TRBV12-3 or TRBV12-4 and TRBJ1-5; D gene uncertain. The V end lost 6 bases, the J end lost 4 bases, and 10 bases lay between the germline ends. The CDR3 spans 13 residues. CDR3 in DNA: TGTGCCAGCAGCGAGCAGGCTAATCAGCCCCAGCATTTT. Amino acids: CASSEQANQPQHF.

The CDR3 nucleotides read TGTGCCAGCAGCCACTATGTGGACACCGCGCCGCAGGCCCAGTACTTC. Encoded protein: CASSHYVDTAPQAQYF. This chain uses TRBV7-2 with TRBJ2-5, with D possibly being TRBD1 (5 bases). The CDR3 runs to 16 residues. V was pared by 5 bases and J by 9 bases, with 25 bases between. Germline V lookup: CDR1 SGHTA, CDR2 FQGNSA.

The genes are TRBV20-1 and TRBJ2-5; 7 bases align to TRBD1. CDR3 length equals 16 residues. Germline V gene sequence: CDR1 DFQATT, CDR2 SNEGSKA (reference sequence). After removal of 1 base from V and 1 base from J, the junction contained 9 bases not matched to a gene. CDR3 in DNA: TGCAGTGCTAGAGCTCGCCCGACAGGGCTCCAAGAGACCCAGTACTTC. Translation: CSARARPTGLQETQYF.

The count of this clonotype is one. The junction shows a germline mismatch at one end, possibly a read error. V is TRBV7-2 and J is TRBJ1-2; 7 bases match TRBD1. CDR3 length equals 14 residues. Germline CDR1 reads SGHTA; CDR2 reads FQGNSA. In DNA form, the CDR3 reads TGTGCCAGCAGCCCCCAAGGGGGCTGGTATGACTACACCTTC. Translating gives CASSPQGGWYDYTF.

The V and J genes are TRBV5-1 and TRBJ2-1, with 8 positions matching TRBD2. The germline V gene has CDR1 SGHRS and CDR2 YFSETQ. This CDR3 has 18 amino acids. With 0 bases clipped from V and 12 bases from J, the junction kept 20 bases outside the gene matches. CDR3 nucleotide sequence: TGCGCCAGCAGCTTGGACCGTGGGGGACCGGGACTAGGTAGGGGGCAGTTCTTC. This translates into CASSLDRGGPGLGRGQFF.

This clonotype has at least ten counts. The chain uses TRBV5-1 and TRBJ2-1, with TRBD2 identical over 7 bases. CDR1 is SGHRS, CDR2 YFSETQ, per germline. J lost 1 base, V lost 4 bases, and 5 bases had no gene match. CDR3 length: 15 amino acids. CDR3 protein: CASSPTGGSYNEQFF. The CDR3 DNA sequence: TGCGCCAGCAGCCCCACGGGGGGTTCCTACAATGAGCAGTTCTTC.

The chain has TRBV19 and TRBJ1-2; D might be TRBD1 (5 bases). CDR3 size: 14 residues. V dropped 7 bases and J dropped 2 bases, with 14 bases sitting between them. Germline loops: CDR1 LNHDA, CDR2 SQIVND (reference sequence). The CDR3 region is CASTPRGRNYGYTF. In DNA form, the CDR3 reads TGTGCCAGTACCCCTCGGGGGAGGAACTATGGCTACACCTTC.

This chain joins TRBV5-8 and TRBJ1-1; 7 bases are shared with TRBD1. The CDR3 extends over 16 amino acids. Germline V gene data show CDR1 as SGHTS and CDR2 as YDEGEE. With 2 bases clipped from V and 0 bases from J, the junction kept 7 bases outside the gene matches. In DNA form, the CDR3 reads TGTGCCAGCAGCTTTAGACAGGGATATATGAACACTGAAGCTTTCTTT. This gives the protein CASSFRQGYMNTEAFF.

This chain connects TRBV11-2 to TRBJ2-3; no clear D. The CDR3 is 12 residues long. The germline CDR1 and CDR2 sequences are SGHAT and FQNNGV. Trimming removed 5 bases from V and 5 bases from J, with 8 bases in between. CDR3 DNA sequence: TGTGCCAGCAGCGGGTTGGGAGATACGCAGTATTTT. Translating it yields CASSGLGDTQYF.

This sequence joins TRBV20-1 and TRBJ2-1; 13 bases line up with TRBD2. CDR1 is DFQATT, CDR2 SNEGSKA, per germline (reference sequence). V was clipped by 3 bases and J by 7 bases; unmatched bases: 6. This CDR3 has 15 amino acids. CDR3 coding DNA: TGCAGTGCTAGGCGATCGGGACTAGCGGGGAATGAGCAGTTCTTC. This translates into CSARRSGLAGNEQFF.

This clonotype was recorded once. A clone one base away is much larger, so this may be a read error. V and J are TRBV2 and TRBJ2-4; TRBD1 matches at 7 bases. In germline, CDR1 is SNHLY, CDR2 FYNNEI. J lost 9 bases, V lost 6 bases, and 8 bases had no gene match. This CDR3 region has 13 residues. CDR3 coding DNA: TGTGCCAGCAGCGCTGACAGGGTAAGCATTCAGTACTTC. Protein sequence: CASSADRVSIQYF. Full variable domain (rest looked up from reference TRBV2 and TRBJ2-4): EPEVTQTPSHQVTQMGQEVILRCVPISNHLYFYWYRQILGQKVEFLVSFYNNEISEKSEIFDDQFSVERPDGSNFTLKIRSTKLEDSAMYFCASSADRVSIQYFGAGTRLSVL.

This chain uses TRBV20-1 with TRBJ1-2; perhaps TRBD1 as D (6 bases). CDR3 length: 11 amino acids. With 1 base removed from V and 7 bases from J, the gap between germline ends came to 7 bases. Per the germline V gene, CDR1 is DFQATT and CDR2 is SNEGSKA (reference sequence). The CDR3 loop is CSARVGGGYTF. The DNA of the CDR3 is TGCAGTGCTAGAGTAGGGGGTGGCTACACCTTC.

This clonotype was seen repeatedly, ten times or more. At one of its ends the junction is not consistent with the germline gene, which may arise from a read error. The chain employs TRBV5-1 and TRBJ2-5; D might be TRBD1 or TRBD2, each matching 7 bases. The CDR3 contains 14 residues. Germline V gene data show CDR1 as SGHRS and CDR2 as YFSETQ. DNA for the CDR3: TGTGCCAGCAGCGCCGGGCAGGGGGGGGAGACCCAGTACTTC. Protein product: CASSAGQGGETQYF.

The CDR3 loop reads CSARDPGLATQYF. CDR3 DNA sequence: TGCAGTGCTAGAGATCCGGGACTAGCTACCCAGTACTTC. This chain connects TRBV20-1 to TRBJ2-5, with 9 bases lining up with TRBD2. This CDR3 has 13 amino acids. J lost 8 bases, V lost 0 bases, and 4 bases had no gene match. Germline V gene sequence: CDR1 DFQATT, CDR2 SNEGSKA (reference sequence).

The J gene is TRBJ2-7, the V gene TRBV6-2 or TRBV6-3; 7 bases line up with TRBD1. V was clipped by 5 bases and J by 4 bases; unmatched bases: 5. The length of the CDR3 is 13 residues. The V gene's germline CDR1 is MNHEY and CDR2 SVGEGT. CDR3 protein: CASSHYRGYEQYF. In DNA, the CDR3 is TGTGCCAGCAGTCACTACAGGGGATACGAGCAGTACTTC.

This clonotype was seen a few times. This chain connects TRBV27 to TRBJ2-1; D unclear. The CDR3 contains 12 residues. The V end was cut by 5 bases, the J end by 0 bases, with 2 bases between. Germline loops: CDR1 MNHEY, CDR2 SMNVEV (reference sequence). The CDR3 sequence: CASSDSYNEQFF. CDR3 DNA: TGTGCCAGCAGTGACTCCTACAATGAGCAGTTCTTC.

This clonotype was counted a few times. This chain connects TRBV7-9 to TRBJ2-4; D is perhaps TRBD1 (5 bases). V was cut by 4 bases and J by 7 bases, with 8 bases left in between. Germline V gene sequence: CDR1 SEHNR, CDR2 FQNEAQ (reference sequence). The CDR3 has 12 residues. The DNA of the CDR3 is TGTGCCAGCAGCTCAGGGAAGAACATTCAGTACTTC. It specifies CASSSGKNIQYF.

The chain links TRBV20-1 to TRBJ2-7; D might be TRBD1 or TRBD2, each matching 5 bases. This CDR3 region has 14 residues. The germline V gene encodes CDR1 DFQATT and CDR2 SNEGSKA (reference sequence). V lost 8 bases to trimming and J lost 0 bases, with 17 bases between them. Here the CDR3 DNA reads TGCAGTACTAAGGGGACGTTGAGCTCCTACGAGCAGTACTTC. The encoded protein is CSTKGTLSSYEQYF.

The V gene is TRBV3-1, the J gene TRBJ2-1, with D maybe TRBD1 (6 bases). CDR1 LGHDT and CDR2 YNNKEL come from the germline V gene (reference sequence). V was cut by 4 bases and J by 0 bases, with 7 bases left in between. The CDR3 sequence is 14 residues long. CDR3 sequence: CASSRDTSYNEQFF. In DNA form, the CDR3 reads TGTGCCAGCAGCCGGGACACCTCCTACAATGAGCAGTTCTTC.

This clonotype came up a few times. The chain employs TRBV4-1 and TRBJ2-3, with D tentatively TRBD1 (8 bases). The germline V gene encodes CDR1 MGHRA and CDR2 YSYEKL. CDR3 size: 18 residues. V was cut by 1 base and J by 0 bases, with 17 bases left in between. Written as DNA, the CDR3 is TGCGCCAGCAGCCAAGGGACCCGGGGGGACAGGAGCACAGATACGCAGTATTTT. It encodes CASSQGTRGDRSTDTQYF.

The rearrangement joins TRBV11-2 to TRBJ1-4, with D possibly being TRBD1 (6 bases). V was clipped by 4 bases and J by 0 bases, with 12 bases between them. This CDR3 is built from 16 residues. Germline V lookup: CDR1 SGHAT, CDR2 FQNNGV. CDR3 loop: CASSYGTPATNEKLFF. DNA for the CDR3: TGTGCCAGCAGCTACGGGACACCGGCAACTAATGAAAAACTGTTTTTT.

This clonotype was counted between two and nine times. The chain carries TRBV5-6 and TRBJ2-7; maybe TRBD1 (6 bases). Germline V gene sequence: CDR1 SGHDT, CDR2 YYEEEE. There are 15 residues in the CDR3. Trimming shortened V by 5 bases and J by 4 bases, and 19 bases separated the two germline ends. In DNA, the CDR3 is TGTGCCAGCAGGTGGGGGCCCAGTCAGGAATACGAGCAGTACTTC. Its translation is CASRWGPSQEYEQYF.

V and J are TRBV2 and TRBJ2-1; D may correspond to TRBD1 or TRBD2 (5 bases each). CDR3 length equals 15 residues. Deletions cut 6 bases from V and 2 bases from J, with 14 bases between. Germline CDR1 is SNHLY and CDR2 is FYNNEI. CDR3 region: CASSPQVGAYNEQFF. The CDR3 DNA is TGTGCCAGCAGCCCCCAGGTGGGGGCCTACAATGAGCAGTTCTTC.

The V call is TRBV24-1, the J call TRBJ2-1; possible D gene TRBD1, 5 bases. The CDR3 loop spans 15 amino acids. V shed 0 bases and J shed 6 bases, with 11 bases lying between them. Germline V gene lookup returns CDR1 KGHDR and CDR2 SFDVKD. Written as DNA, the CDR3 is TGTGCCACCAGTGATTTGGACAGCTCACTCAATGAGCAGTTCTTC. Translation gives CATSDLDSSLNEQFF.

The chain has TRBV20-1 and TRBJ2-7; 9 bases line up with TRBD2. Trimming cost V 6 bases and J 7 bases; bases outside gene matches: 13. In germline, CDR1 is DFQATT, CDR2 SNEGSKA (reference sequence). The CDR3 is made up of 14 amino acids. In DNA form, the CDR3 reads TGCAGTGCAAAAAGTCCGGGCGGGGGGGGTGAGCAGTACTTC. Translating gives CSAKSPGGGGEQYF.

This chain's CDR3 is CASSFQGSGGYEQYF. CDR3 nucleotide sequence: TGTGCCAGCAGTTTCCAAGGGTCAGGGGGTTACGAGCAGTACTTC. The chain combines TRBV28 with TRBJ2-5; 7 nucleotides align to TRBD1. The assigned J gene may be wrong: the sequence end matches TRBJ2-7 better. The CDR3 totals 15 residues. CDR1 and CDR2 from the germline V gene are MDHEN and SYDVKM.

V is TRBV5-8 and J is TRBJ2-1; D remains ambiguous. The CDR3 sequence is 13 residues long. The germline V gene has CDR1 SGHTS and CDR2 YDEGEE. The V and J ends lost 5 bases and 0 bases respectively, with 6 bases between them. For the CDR3, the DNA is TGTGCCAGCAGACCAACCTCCTACAATGAGCAGTTCTTC. This encodes CASRPTSYNEQFF. Variable domain in full (rest from reference TRBV5-8 and TRBJ2-1): EAGVTQSPTHLIKTRGQQATLRCSPISGHTSVYWYQQALGLGLQFLLWYDEGEERNRGNFPPRFSGRQFPNYSSELNVNALELEDSALYLCASRPTSYNEQFFGPGTRLTVL.

In this sample, this clonotype turned up a few times. The chain joins TRBV28 to TRBJ2-6, with D maybe TRBD1 (5 bases). The CDR3 loop spans 15 amino acids. Trimming took off 5 bases at V and 1 base at J, with 9 bases between the two ends. Per the germline V gene, CDR1 is MDHEN and CDR2 is SYDVKM. CDR3 region: CASSTRVSGANVLTF. In nucleotides, the CDR3 is TGTGCCAGCAGTACCAGGGTATCTGGGGCCAACGTCCTGACTTTC.

The V call is TRBV20-1, the J call TRBJ2-5; D may correspond to TRBD1 or TRBD2 (6 bases each). Trimming left V 3 bases short and J 6 bases short, with 14 bases between. This CDR3 spans 13 amino acids. Germline loops: CDR1 DFQATT, CDR2 SNEGSKA (reference sequence). CDR3 loop: CSASGGSIKTQYF. CDR3 in DNA: TGCAGTGCTAGCGGGGGCTCTATTAAGACCCAGTACTTC.